Sequencing of this T cell receptor beta chain was carried out in a study of blood T cell repertoires in COVID-19. The wider study: The United States, Italy and Spain were the sources of the acute and convalescent COVID-19 samples. PBMCs, B-cell-depleted T cells, or T cells were the source of the cDNA or gDNA that made up the material.

CDR3 size: 14 residues. Germline values: CDR1 SGHDT, CDR2 YYEEEE. Trimming removed 3 bases from V and 0 bases from J, with 10 bases in between. In the study's own analysis: The assay estimated nucleated cells by amplifying reference gene primers. The table came from immunoSEQ multiplex PCR; TCRdb's copy has only in-frame clones and leaves some out. V and J calls plus clone size are reproduced from that table; the DNA served to infer D and trimming. The table records about 200,000 clones, over 70% of them present only once. The receptor was derived from a woman in her 70s with acute or convalescent COVID-19. The source material was peripheral blood. The chain employs TRBV5-6 and TRBJ2-7; a weak D match, TRBD1 (6 bases). The CDR3 coding sequence is TGTGCCAGCAGCTACCTAGGGGGCTCCTACGAGCAGTACTTC. It yields the protein CASSYLGGSYEQYF.